Included here is one T cell receptor beta chain sequence, with context. These data belong to a study of follicular helper T cells after annual influenza vaccination. Trimming cost V 1 base and J 4 bases, with 15 bases left between them. The V gene's germline CDR1 is SGHDT and CDR2 YYEEEE. The CDR3 sequence is 16 residues long. Data came from immunoSEQ multiplex PCR; TCRdb stores just in-frame clones and leaves some out. The sample comprises approximately 11,000 clones, about 82% of which are singletons, and 0.4% to 0.5% rests with the top ten. Time point reported: 2015-2016 season, 7 days after influenza vaccination.

The sequence was collected from an adult who received the influenza vaccine. The sequencing here drew on CXCR5+ CD38- circulating T follicular helper cells from blood, taken 7 days after influenza vaccination. Subset given: circulating Tfh, non-naive CD4+CXCR5+PD-1+ (ICOS+CD38+ or ICOS-CD38-). The rearrangement joins TRBV5-6 to TRBJ2-1, with a possible D match to TRBD2 (7 bases). CDR3: CASSLLGGQLYNEQFF. In DNA form, the CDR3 reads TGTGCCAGCAGCTTGCTCGGGGGGCAGCTATACAATGAGCAGTTCTTC.